The rows below give T cell receptor beta chains drawn from one sample of a study of technical replicates of blood from a few donors. Produced via immunoSEQ multiplex PCR; TCRdb's table is partial and in-frame only. The sample records approximately 84,000 clones, about 98% being singletons. Material: T cells isolated from PBMCs. These receptor sequences come from a human donor in good health. Each CDR3 is given with its conserved first and last residue. The D gene is left open where the match is weak. For some rows the clone size is stated as once, few or many, or as a class when expanded; others skip it.

clone size	V gene	J gene	D gene	CDR3 protein	CDR3 DNA
-	TRBV2	TRBJ1-1	-	CASRKQGRLTEAFF	TGTGCCAGCAGGAAACAGGGCCGGCTCACTGAAGCTTTCTTT
-	TRBV4-1	TRBJ2-5	-	CASSRGTQETQYF	TGCGCCAGCTCCCGGGGGACCCAAGAGACCCAGTACTTC
-	TRBV6-5	TRBJ1-4	TRBD1	CASSYNAGGPDEGLFF	TGTGCCAGCAGTTACAACGCAGGGGGCCCGGACGAAGGACTGTTTTTT
-	TRBV28	TRBJ2-2	TRBD1	CASRGTGNTGELFF	TGTGCCAGCAGAGGGACAGGGAACACCGGGGAGCTGTTTTTT
-	TRBV9	TRBJ1-1	-	CASSRGGGITEAFF	TGTGCCAGCAGCCGAGGCGGGGGTATCACTGAAGCTTTCTTT
-	TRBV4-2	TRBJ2-7	-	CASSQTEASYEQYF	TGTGCCAGCAGCCAGACGGAGGCATCCTACGAGCAGTACTTC
-	TRBV30	TRBJ1-4	-	CAWHTGLNEKLFF	TGTGCCTGGCATACAGGGCTGAATGAAAAACTGTTTTTT
once	TRBV28	TRBJ2-7	-	CASSFIQYEQYF	TGTGCCAGCAGTTTCATCCAGTACGAGCAGTACTTC
-	TRBV11-2	TRBJ2-3	-	CASSLDRTGTDTQYF	TGTGCCAGCAGCTTAGACAGGACAGGCACAGATACGCAGTATTTT
-	TRBV30	TRBJ2-7	-	CAWSLAGLGYEQYF	TGTGCCTGGAGTTTGGCGGGGCTGGGCTACGAGCAGTACTTC
once	TRBV5-5	TRBJ2-4	TRBD1	CASSWTGGENIQYF	TGTGCCAGCAGCTGGACAGGGGGAGAAAACATTCAGTACTTC
-	TRBV7-3	TRBJ2-3	TRBD2	CASSRTLAASTDTQYF	TGTGCCAGCAGCCGCACACTAGCGGCTAGCACAGATACGCAGTATTTT
-	TRBV5-6	TRBJ2-2	-	CASSPGTFNTGELFF	TGTGCCAGCAGCCCCGGGACATTTAACACCGGGGAGCTGTTTTTT
-	TRBV11-3	TRBJ2-3	-	CASSLEKQGEDTQYF	TGTGCCAGCAGCTTAGAGAAACAGGGTGAGGATACGCAGTATTTT
-	TRBV20-1	TRBJ2-1	-	CSGGGQFF	TGCAGTGGGGGCGGGCAGTTCTTC
few	TRBV19	TRBJ2-1	-	CASSIVGGGYNEQFF	TGTGCCAGTAGTATAGTGGGAGGGGGTTACAATGAGCAGTTCTTC
-	TRBV15	TRBJ2-7	-	CATSRFPTGYEQYF	TGTGCCACCAGCAGATTTCCGACCGGGTACGAGCAGTACTTC
-	TRBV4-1	TRBJ2-6	-	CASSQDSYSGANVLTF	TGCGCCAGCAGCCAGGACAGCTACTCTGGGGCCAACGTCCTGACTTTC
-	TRBV5-1	TRBJ2-2	-	CASSLDGVTGELFF	TGCGCCAGCAGCTTGGACGGGGTGACCGGGGAGCTGTTTTTT
-	TRBV21-1	TRBJ2-7	-	CASSKYLVSYEQYF	TGTGCCAGCAGCAAATATCTCGTCAGCTACGAGCAGTACTTC
-	TRBV20-1	TRBJ2-1	-	CSASLRYEQFF	TGCAGTGCTAGTCTGAGGTATGAGCAGTTCTTC
once	TRBV5-1	TRBJ2-3	-	CASRRGLTDTQYF	TGCGCCAGCCGAAGGGGATTAACAGATACGCAGTATTTT
-	TRBV19	TRBJ2-2	TRBD2	CASTQGLAGGRYTGELFF	TGTGCCAGTACTCAGGGACTAGCGGGAGGGAGATATACCGGGGAGCTGTTTTTT
-	TRBV9	TRBJ2-1	-	CASSVDTDNEQFF	TGTGCCAGCAGCGTCGACACCGACAATGAGCAGTTCTTC
-	TRBV30	TRBJ1-1	-	CAWSSLEGAFF	TGTGCCTGGAGTTCTTTGGAGGGGGCTTTCTTT
-	TRBV18	TRBJ2-2	TRBD1	CASSPQSIRTGNTGELFF	TGTGCCAGCTCACCCCAATCCATCAGGACAGGGAACACCGGGGAGCTGTTTTTT
-	TRBV28	TRBJ2-4	TRBD2	CASSPLSGLAGEAKNIQYF	TGTGCCAGCAGTCCTCTTTCGGGACTAGCGGGAGAGGCCAAAAACATTCAGTACTTC